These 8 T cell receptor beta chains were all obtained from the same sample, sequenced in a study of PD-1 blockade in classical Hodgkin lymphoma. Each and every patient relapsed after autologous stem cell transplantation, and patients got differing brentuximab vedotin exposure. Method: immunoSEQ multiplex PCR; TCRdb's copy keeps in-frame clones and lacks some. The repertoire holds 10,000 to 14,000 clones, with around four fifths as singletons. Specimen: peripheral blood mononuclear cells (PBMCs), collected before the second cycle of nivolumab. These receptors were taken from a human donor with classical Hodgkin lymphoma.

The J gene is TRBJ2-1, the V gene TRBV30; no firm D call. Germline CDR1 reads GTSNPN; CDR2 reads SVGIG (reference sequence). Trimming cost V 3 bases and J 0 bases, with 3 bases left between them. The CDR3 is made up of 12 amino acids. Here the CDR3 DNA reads TGTGCCTGGAGACGCTCCTACAATGAGCAGTTCTTC. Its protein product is CAWRRSYNEQFF.

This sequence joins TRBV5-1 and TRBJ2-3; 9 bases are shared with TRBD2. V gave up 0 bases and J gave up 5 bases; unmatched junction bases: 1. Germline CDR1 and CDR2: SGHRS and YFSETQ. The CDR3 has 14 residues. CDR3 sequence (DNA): TGCGCCAGCAGCTTGGTAGCGGGGGAAGATACGCAGTATTTT. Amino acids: CASSLVAGEDTQYF. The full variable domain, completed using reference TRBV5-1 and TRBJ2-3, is KAGVTQTPRYLIKTRGQQVTLSCSPISGHRSVSWYQQTPGQGLQFLFEYFSETQRNKGNFPGRFSGRQFSNSRSEMNVSTLELGDSALYLCASSLVAGEDTQYFGPGTRLTVL.

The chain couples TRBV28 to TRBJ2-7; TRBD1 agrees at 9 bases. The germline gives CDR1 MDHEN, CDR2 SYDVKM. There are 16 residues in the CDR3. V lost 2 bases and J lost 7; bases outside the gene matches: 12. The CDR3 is CASSLRTGTGTKEQYF. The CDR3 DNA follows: TGTGCCAGCAGTTTACGAACCGGGACAGGGACCAAGGAGCAGTACTTC.

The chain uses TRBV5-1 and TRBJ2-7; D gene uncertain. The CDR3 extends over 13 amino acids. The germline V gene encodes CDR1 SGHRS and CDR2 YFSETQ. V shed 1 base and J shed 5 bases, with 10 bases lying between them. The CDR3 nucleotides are TGCGCCAGCAGCTTGCAGGTTATCCACGAGCAGTACTTC. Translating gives CASSLQVIHEQYF.

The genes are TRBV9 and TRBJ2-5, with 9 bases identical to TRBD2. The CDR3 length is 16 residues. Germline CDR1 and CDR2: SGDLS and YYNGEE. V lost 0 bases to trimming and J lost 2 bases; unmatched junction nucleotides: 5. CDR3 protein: CASSVGAGGFQETQYF. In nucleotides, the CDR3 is TGTGCCAGCAGCGTAGGAGCGGGGGGTTTTCAAGAGACCCAGTACTTC.

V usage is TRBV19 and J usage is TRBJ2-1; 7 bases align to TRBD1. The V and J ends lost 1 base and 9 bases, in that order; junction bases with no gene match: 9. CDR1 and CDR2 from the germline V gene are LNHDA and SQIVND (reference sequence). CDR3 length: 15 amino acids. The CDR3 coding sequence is TGTGCCAGTAGTATAGGGACAGGTTATCCAAGTGAGCAGTTCTTC. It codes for CASSIGTGYPSEQFF.

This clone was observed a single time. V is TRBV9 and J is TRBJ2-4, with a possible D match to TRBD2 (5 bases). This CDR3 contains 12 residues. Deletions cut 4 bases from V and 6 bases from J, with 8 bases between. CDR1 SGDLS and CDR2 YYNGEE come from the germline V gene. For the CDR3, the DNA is TGTGCCAGCAGCCCTCGGGGAAACATTCAGTACTTC. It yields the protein CASSPRGNIQYF.

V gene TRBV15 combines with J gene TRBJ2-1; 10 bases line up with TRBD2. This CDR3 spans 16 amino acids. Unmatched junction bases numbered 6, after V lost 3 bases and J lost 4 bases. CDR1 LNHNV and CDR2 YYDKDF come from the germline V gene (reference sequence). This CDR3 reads CATSRVTSGNYNEQFF. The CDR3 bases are TGTGCCACCAGCAGGGTCACTAGCGGGAATTACAATGAGCAGTTCTTC.